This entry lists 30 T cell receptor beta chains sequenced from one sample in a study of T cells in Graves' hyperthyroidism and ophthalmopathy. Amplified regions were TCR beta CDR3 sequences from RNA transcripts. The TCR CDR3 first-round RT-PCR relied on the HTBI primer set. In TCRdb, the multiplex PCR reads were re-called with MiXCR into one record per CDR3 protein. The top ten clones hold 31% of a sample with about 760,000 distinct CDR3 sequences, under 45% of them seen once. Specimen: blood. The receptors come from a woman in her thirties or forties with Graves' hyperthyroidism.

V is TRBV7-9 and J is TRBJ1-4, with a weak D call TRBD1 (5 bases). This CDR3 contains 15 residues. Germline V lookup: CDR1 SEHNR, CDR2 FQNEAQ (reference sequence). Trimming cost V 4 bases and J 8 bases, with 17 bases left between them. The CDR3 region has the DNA TGTGCCAGCAGCTCCGGAGCGGGGGTCGGAGAAAAACTGTTTTTT. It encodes CASSSGAGVGEKLFF.

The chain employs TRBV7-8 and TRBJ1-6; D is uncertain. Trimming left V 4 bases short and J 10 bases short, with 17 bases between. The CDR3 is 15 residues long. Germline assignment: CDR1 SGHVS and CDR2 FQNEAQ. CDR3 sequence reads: CASSSGATKRSPLHF. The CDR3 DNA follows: TGTGCCAGCAGCTCTGGAGCCACAAAGAGGTCACCCCTCCACTTT.

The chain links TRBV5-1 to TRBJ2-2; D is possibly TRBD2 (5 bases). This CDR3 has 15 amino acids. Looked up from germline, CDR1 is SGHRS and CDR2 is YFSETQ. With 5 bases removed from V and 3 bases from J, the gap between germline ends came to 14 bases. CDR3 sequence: CASSHPDYDTGELFF. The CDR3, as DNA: TGCGCCAGCAGTCATCCAGACTACGACACCGGGGAGCTGTTTTTT.

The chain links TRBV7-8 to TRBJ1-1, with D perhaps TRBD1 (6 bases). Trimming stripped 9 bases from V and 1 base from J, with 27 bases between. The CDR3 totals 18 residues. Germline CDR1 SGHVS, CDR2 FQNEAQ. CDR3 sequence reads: CASSFQGRRRIENTEAFF. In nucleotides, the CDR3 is TGTGCCAGTAGTTTCCAGGGGAGGCGCAGGATAGAGAACACTGAAGCTTTCTTT. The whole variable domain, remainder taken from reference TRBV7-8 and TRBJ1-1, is GAGVSQSPRYKVAKRGQDVALRCDPISGHVSLFWYQQALGQGPEFLTYFQNEAQLDKSGLPSDRFFAERPEGSVSTLKIQRTQQEDSAVYLCASSFQGRRRIENTEAFFGQGTRLTVV.

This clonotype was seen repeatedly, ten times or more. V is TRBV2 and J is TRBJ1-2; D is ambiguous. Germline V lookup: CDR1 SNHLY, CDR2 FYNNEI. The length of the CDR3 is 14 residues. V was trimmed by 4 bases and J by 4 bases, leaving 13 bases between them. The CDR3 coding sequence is TGTGCCAGCAGTGGCCGCGGAGCCGGCTATGGCTACACCTTC. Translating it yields CASSGRGAGYGYTF.

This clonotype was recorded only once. The CDR3 sequence: CSVDALRDYGDNEQFF. The CDR3 bases are TGCAGCGTTGACGCCCTCCGGGACTATGGGGACAATGAGCAGTTCTTC. V usage is TRBV29-1 and J usage is TRBJ2-1, with 7 bases that match TRBD2. J gave up 5 bases and V 3 bases, and 13 bases lay outside the gene matches. Germline-derived CDR1 and CDR2 are SQVTM and ANQGSEA. This CDR3 region has 16 residues.

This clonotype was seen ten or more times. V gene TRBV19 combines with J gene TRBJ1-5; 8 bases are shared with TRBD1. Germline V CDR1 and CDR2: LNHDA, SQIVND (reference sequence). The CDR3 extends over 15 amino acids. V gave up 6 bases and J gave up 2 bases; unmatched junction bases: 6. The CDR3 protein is CASSFMGQGNQPQHF. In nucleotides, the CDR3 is TGTGCCAGTAGCTTCATGGGACAGGGCAATCAGCCCCAGCATTTT.

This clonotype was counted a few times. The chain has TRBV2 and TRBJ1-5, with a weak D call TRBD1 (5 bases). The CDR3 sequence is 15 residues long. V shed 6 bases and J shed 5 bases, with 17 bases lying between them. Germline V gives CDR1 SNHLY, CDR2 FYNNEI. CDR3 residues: CASRSQTARDQPQHF. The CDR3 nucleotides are TGTGCCAGCAGGTCCCAGACAGCCCGAGATCAGCCCCAGCATTTT.

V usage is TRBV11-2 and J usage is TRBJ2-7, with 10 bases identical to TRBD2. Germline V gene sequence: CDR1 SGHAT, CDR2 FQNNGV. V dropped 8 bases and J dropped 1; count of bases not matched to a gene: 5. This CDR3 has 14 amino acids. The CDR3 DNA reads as TGTGCCAGCTACCGGACTAGCGGATCCTACGAGCAGTACTTC. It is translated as CASYRTSGSYEQYF.

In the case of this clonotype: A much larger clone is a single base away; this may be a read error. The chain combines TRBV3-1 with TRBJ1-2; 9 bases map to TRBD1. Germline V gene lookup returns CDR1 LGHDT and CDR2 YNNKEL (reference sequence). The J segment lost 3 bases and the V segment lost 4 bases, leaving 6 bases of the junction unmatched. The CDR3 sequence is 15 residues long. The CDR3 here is CASSPGTGLHYGYTF. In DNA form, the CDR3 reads TGTGCCAGCAGCCCCGGGACAGGGCTTCACTATGGCTACACCTTC.

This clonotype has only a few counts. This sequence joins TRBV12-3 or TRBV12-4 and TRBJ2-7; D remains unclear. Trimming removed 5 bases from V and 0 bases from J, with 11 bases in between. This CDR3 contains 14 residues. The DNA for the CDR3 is TGTGCCAGCAGTAAGGACGGCAACTCCTACGAGCAGTACTTC. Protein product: CASSKDGNSYEQYF.

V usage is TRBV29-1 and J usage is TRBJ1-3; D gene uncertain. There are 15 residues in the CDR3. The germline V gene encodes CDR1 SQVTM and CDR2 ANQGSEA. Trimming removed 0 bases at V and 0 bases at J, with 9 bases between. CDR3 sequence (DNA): TGCAGCGTTGAAGATCGAGGCAGCTCTGGAAACACCATATATTTT. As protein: CSVEDRGSSGNTIYF.

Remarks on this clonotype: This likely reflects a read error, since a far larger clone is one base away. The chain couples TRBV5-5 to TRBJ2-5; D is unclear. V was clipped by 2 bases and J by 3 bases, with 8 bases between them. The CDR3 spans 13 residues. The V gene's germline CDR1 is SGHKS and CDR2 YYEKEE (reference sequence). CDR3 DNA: TGTGCCAGCAGCTTTACAAGGGAAGAGACCCAGTACTTC. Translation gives CASSFTREETQYF. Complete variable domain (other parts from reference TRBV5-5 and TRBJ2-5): DAGVTQSPTHLIKTRGQQVTLRCSPISGHKSVSWYQQVLGQGPQFIFQYYEKEERGRGNFPDRFSARQFPNYSSELNVNALLLGDSALYLCASSFTREETQYFGPGTRLLVL.

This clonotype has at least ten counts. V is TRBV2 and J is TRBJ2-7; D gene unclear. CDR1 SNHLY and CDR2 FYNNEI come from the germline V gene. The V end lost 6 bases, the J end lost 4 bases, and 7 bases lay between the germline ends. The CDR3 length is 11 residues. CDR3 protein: CASRVLYEQYF. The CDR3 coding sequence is TGTGCCAGCAGGGTTCTTTACGAGCAGTACTTC. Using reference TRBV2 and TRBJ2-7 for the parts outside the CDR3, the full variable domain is EPEVTQTPSHQVTQMGQEVILRCVPISNHLYFYWYRQILGQKVEFLVSFYNNEISEKSEIFDDQFSVERPDGSNFTLKIRSTKLEDSAMYFCASRVLYEQYFGPGTRLTVT.

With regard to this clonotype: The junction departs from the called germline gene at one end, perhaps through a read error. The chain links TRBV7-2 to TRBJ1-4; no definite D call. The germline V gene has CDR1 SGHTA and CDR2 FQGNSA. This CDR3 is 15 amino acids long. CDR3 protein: CASSQGGRLNEKLFF. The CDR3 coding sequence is TGCGCCAGCAGCCAAGGAGGGCGCCTTAATGAAAAACTGTTTTTT.

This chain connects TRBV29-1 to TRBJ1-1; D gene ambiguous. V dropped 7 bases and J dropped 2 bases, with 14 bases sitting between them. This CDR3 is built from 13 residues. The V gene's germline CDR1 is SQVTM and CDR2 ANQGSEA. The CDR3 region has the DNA TGCAGCGCTTATAAGGGAGGAAACACTGAAGCTTTCTTT. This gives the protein CSAYKGGNTEAFF.

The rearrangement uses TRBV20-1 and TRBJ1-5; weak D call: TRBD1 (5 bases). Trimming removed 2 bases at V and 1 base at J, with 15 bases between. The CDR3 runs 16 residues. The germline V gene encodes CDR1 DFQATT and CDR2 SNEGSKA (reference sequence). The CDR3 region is CSARRRDRESNQPQHF. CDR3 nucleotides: TGCAGTGCTAGACGCAGGGATCGGGAGAGCAATCAGCCCCAGCATTTT.

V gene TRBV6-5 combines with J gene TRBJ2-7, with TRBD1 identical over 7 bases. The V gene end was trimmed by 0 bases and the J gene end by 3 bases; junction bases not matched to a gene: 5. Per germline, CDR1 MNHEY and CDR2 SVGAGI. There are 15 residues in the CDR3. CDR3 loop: CASSYSDRVGYEQYF. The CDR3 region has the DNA TGTGCCAGCAGTTACTCCGACAGGGTTGGCTACGAGCAGTACTTC.

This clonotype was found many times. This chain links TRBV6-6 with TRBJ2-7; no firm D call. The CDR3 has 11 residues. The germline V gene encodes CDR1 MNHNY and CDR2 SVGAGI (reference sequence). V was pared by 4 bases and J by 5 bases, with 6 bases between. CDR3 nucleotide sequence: TGTGCCAGCAGTTCCCTGGACGAGCAGTACTTC. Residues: CASSSLDEQYF.

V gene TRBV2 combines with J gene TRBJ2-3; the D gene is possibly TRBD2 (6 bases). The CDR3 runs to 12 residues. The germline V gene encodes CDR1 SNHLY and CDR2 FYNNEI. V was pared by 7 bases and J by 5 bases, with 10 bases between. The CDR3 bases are TGTGCCAGCACCCAGACTAGAGATACGCAGTATTTT. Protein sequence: CASTQTRDTQYF.

CDR3 nucleotides: TGCAGTTTTCATGGGGAGAACACTGAAGCTTTCTTT. Encoded protein: CSFHGENTEAFF. The V gene is TRBV29-1, the J gene TRBJ1-1; the D is unclear. The CDR3 is 12 amino acids. The germline CDR1 and CDR2 sequences are SQVTM and ANQGSEA.

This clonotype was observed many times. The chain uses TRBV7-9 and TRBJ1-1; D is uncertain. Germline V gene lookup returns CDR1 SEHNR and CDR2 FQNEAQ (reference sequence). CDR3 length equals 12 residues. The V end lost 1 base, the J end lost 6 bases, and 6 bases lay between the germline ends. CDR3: CASSLDVAEAFF. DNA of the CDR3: TGTGCCAGCAGCTTAGACGTGGCTGAAGCTTTCTTT.

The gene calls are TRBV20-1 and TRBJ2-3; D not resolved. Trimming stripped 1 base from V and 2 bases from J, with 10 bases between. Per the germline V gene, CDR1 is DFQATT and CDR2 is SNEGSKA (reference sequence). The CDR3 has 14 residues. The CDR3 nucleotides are TGCAGTGCTAGAGGGCTAGATAACACAGATACGCAGTATTTT. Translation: CSARGLDNTDTQYF.

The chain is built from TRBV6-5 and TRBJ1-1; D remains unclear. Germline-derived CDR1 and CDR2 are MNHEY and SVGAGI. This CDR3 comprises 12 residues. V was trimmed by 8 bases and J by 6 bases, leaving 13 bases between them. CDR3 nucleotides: TGTGCCAGCCCAACAGACCCTTCTGAAGCTTTCTTT. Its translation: CASPTDPSEAFF.

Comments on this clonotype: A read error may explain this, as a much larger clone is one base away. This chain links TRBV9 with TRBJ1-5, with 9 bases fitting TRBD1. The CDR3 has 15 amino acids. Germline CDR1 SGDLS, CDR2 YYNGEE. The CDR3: CASSAGTGFGQTQHF. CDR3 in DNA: TGTGCCAGCAGCGCCGGGACAGGGTTCGGTCAGACCCAGCATTTT.

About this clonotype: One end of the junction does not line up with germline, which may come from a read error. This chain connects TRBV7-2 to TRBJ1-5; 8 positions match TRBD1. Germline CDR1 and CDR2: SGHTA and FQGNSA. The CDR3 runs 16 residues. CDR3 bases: TGCGCCAGCAGCCAAGGAGCAGGGGGCTTCAATCAGCCCCAGCATTTT. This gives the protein CASSQGAGGFNQPQHF.

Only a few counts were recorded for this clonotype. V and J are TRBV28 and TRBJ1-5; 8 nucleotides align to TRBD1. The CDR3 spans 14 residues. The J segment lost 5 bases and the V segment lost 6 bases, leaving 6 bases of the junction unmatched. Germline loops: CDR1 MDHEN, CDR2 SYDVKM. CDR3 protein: CASSPDREYQPQHF. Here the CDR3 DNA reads TGTGCCAGCAGCCCGGACAGGGAGTATCAGCCCCAGCATTTT.

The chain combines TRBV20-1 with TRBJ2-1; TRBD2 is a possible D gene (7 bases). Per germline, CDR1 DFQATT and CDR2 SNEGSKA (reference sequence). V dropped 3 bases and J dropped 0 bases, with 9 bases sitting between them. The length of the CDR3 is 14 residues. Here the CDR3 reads CSARGGPSYNEQFF. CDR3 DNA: TGCAGTGCTAGGGGGGGGCCCTCCTACAATGAGCAGTTCTTC.

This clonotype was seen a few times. This chain's CDR3 is CASSLTSASYGYTF. The CDR3 nucleotides read TGTGCCAGTAGCCTGACGAGTGCCAGCTATGGCTACACCTTC. V usage is TRBV19 and J usage is TRBJ1-2; D ambiguous. Deletions cut 6 bases from V and 4 bases from J, with 15 bases between. The CDR3 has 14 residues. In germline, CDR1 is LNHDA, CDR2 SQIVND (reference sequence).

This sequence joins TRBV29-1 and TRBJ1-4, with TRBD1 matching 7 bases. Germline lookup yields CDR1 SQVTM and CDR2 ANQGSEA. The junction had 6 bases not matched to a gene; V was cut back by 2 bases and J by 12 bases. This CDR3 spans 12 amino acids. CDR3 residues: CSVEQGEKELFF. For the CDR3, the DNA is TGCAGCGTTGAACAGGGGGAGAAGGAACTGTTTTTT. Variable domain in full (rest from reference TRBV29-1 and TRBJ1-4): SAVISQKPSRDICQRGTSLTIQCQVDSQVTMMFWYRQQPGQSLTLIATANQGSEATYESGFVIDKFPISRPNLTFSTLTVSNMSPEDSSIYLCSVEQGEKELFFGSGTQLSVL.